This T cell receptor (beta chain) originates from a study of neurological immune-mediated disorders. This clonotype was counted many times. With 10-nucleotide random UMIs included, cDNA was synthesized by 5'RACE. TCRdb re-called the 5' RACE reads through MiXCR, storing one row per CDR3 protein. The sample consists of tens of thousands of distinct CDR3 sequences, roughly 4.8% of them appearing once. CDR3 size: 15 residues. In germline, CDR1 is SGHRS, CDR2 YFSETQ. Germline trimming cut 0 bases from V and 1 base from J; bases unmatched to any gene: 1. The sorted libraries started from approximately 1 million CD4+ or CD8+ T cells.

This clonotype was obtained from a man aged 18 to 30 in good health. The genes are TRBV5-1 and TRBJ2-3, with TRBD2 matching 8 bases. The sequenced sample consisted of CD4+ T cells from blood. CDR3 region: CASSLVAGRTDTQYF. Here the CDR3 DNA reads TGCGCCAGCAGCTTGGTAGCGGGGCGCACAGATACGCAGTATTTT.